Each of the 26 T cell receptor beta chains below was sequenced from the same sample in a study of identical twins. TCRdb used MiXCR to reprocess the 5' RACE reads, holding one entry per CDR3 protein. The sample contains some 230,000 distinct CDR3 sequences, approximately 7.1% of which appear only once. This same sample was also part of a study on T cells expressing NK-cell markers.

Sequencing was carried out using CD8+ T cells sorted from blood. The origin of the receptors is a young woman in good health.

This clonotype was seen only a few times. This chain connects TRBV6-1 to TRBJ1-4; D unresolved. The CDR3 is 13 amino acids. Trimming removed 11 bases from V and 7 bases from J, with 17 bases in between. Germline values: CDR1 MNHNS, CDR2 SASEGT. The CDR3 protein is CAAAPGRTEKLFF. CDR3 nucleotides: TGTGCCGCGGCTCCGGGGAGAACTGAAAAACTGTTTTTT.

This clonotype was counted at least ten times. This chain joins TRBV5-5 and TRBJ2-1; D ambiguous. This CDR3 has 14 residues. CDR1 is SGHKS, CDR2 YYEKEE, per germline (reference sequence). Trimming stripped 0 bases from V and 10 bases from J, with 14 bases between. The CDR3 here is CASSLEGFSDEQFF. In DNA, the CDR3 is TGTGCCAGCAGCTTGGAGGGATTCTCCGACGAGCAGTTCTTC. The full variable domain, with the rest looked up from reference TRBV5-5 and TRBJ2-1, is DAGVTQSPTHLIKTRGQQVTLRCSPISGHKSVSWYQQVLGQGPQFIFQYYEKEERGRGNFPDRFSARQFPNYSSELNVNALLLGDSALYLCASSLEGFSDEQFFGPGTRLTVL.

This chain's CDR3 is CASSPPGGAGEKLFF. The CDR3 DNA reads TGTGCCAGCAGCCCCCCCGGGGGGGCCGGTGAAAAACTGTTTTTT. The chain carries TRBV7-9 and TRBJ1-4, with a possible D match to TRBD1 (6 bases). Germline V gene sequence: CDR1 SEHNR, CDR2 FQNEAQ (reference sequence). V was trimmed by 5 bases and J by 7 bases, leaving 17 bases between them. This CDR3 contains 15 residues.

J is TRBJ2-3 and V is TRBV14; no reliable D call. The germline V gene encodes CDR1 SGHDN and CDR2 FVKESK. V dropped 0 bases and J dropped 0 bases, with 10 bases sitting between them. The CDR3 runs to 16 residues. The CDR3 region has the DNA TGTGCCAGCAGCCAAGATTTTAGGAGAAGCACAGATACGCAGTATTTT. It codes for CASSQDFRRSTDTQYF.

This clonotype has more than one count but fewer than ten. The V gene is TRBV27, the J gene TRBJ2-3; D is undetermined. Germline V lookup: CDR1 MNHEY, CDR2 SMNVEV (reference sequence). Trimming shortened V by 3 bases and J by 2 bases, and 15 bases separated the two germline ends. There are 16 residues in the CDR3. The CDR3 reads CASSLARPFNTDTQYF. In DNA, the CDR3 is TGTGCCAGCAGTTTGGCCCGACCCTTTAACACAGATACGCAGTATTTT.

This clonotype was detected ten times or more. V usage is TRBV2 and J usage is TRBJ1-5; D remains unclear. Germline lookup yields CDR1 SNHLY and CDR2 FYNNEI. The V gene lost 5 bases and the J gene lost 0 bases, with 8 bases spanning the gap. The CDR3 is 14 residues long. The CDR3 here is CASSTDNSNQPQHF. CDR3 DNA: TGTGCCAGCAGTACAGATAATAGCAATCAGCCCCAGCATTTT.

This clonotype showed up many times. The chain combines TRBV9 with TRBJ2-7; D is possibly TRBD1 or TRBD2 (5 bases each). Trimming took 3 bases from V and 2 from J, leaving 24 bases between them. The CDR3 runs 18 residues. The germline CDR1 and CDR2 sequences are SGDLS and YYNGEE. This CDR3 is CASSAEGMGPKGTYEQYF. In DNA form, the CDR3 reads TGTGCCAGCAGCGCCGAGGGGATGGGGCCTAAAGGTACCTACGAGCAGTACTTC.

The chain couples TRBV12-3 or TRBV12-4 to TRBJ1-1; D is possibly TRBD1 (5 bases). V gave up 3 bases and J gave up 0 bases, with 8 bases separating them. This CDR3 has 14 amino acids. The CDR3 coding sequence is TGTGCCAGCAGTTTTAACAGGTTGAACACTGAAGCTTTCTTT. Translation: CASSFNRLNTEAFF.

This clonotype was counted ten times or more. This may be a read error: a much more frequent sequence differs by one nucleotide. The chain carries TRBV6-2 or TRBV6-3 and TRBJ2-2; D is unclear. The germline V gene has CDR1 MNHEY and CDR2 SVGEGT. Trimming stripped 5 bases from V and 6 bases from J, with 4 bases between. The CDR3 spans 11 residues. The CDR3 protein is CASSISGELFF. The DNA of the CDR3 is TGTGCCAGCAGTATCTCCGGGGAGCTGTTTTTT.

Many counts were recorded for this clonotype. The genes are TRBV11-2 and TRBJ1-4; 7 bases agree with TRBD1. The CDR3 loop spans 17 amino acids. Trimming took 7 bases from V and 3 from J; bases not matched to a gene: 14. CDR1 SGHAT and CDR2 FQNNGV come from the germline V gene. In nucleotides, the CDR3 is TGTGCCAGCACCTTTGAGGGGAGGGGGCCGGCTAATGAAAAACTGTTTTTT. The encoded protein is CASTFEGRGPANEKLFF.

This clonotype occurred a few times. The genes are TRBV20-1 and TRBJ2-7; 9 nucleotides align to TRBD1. The germline V gene has CDR1 DFQATT and CDR2 SNEGSKA (reference sequence). J lost 6 bases, V lost 4 bases, and 10 bases had no gene match. This CDR3 spans 14 amino acids. Here the CDR3 DNA reads TGCAGTGCTATGGGACAGGGAGGATCTGGCGAGCAGTACTTC. Amino acid sequence: CSAMGQGGSGEQYF.

The chain combines TRBV10-3 with TRBJ2-1; perhaps TRBD1 as D (5 bases). Germline CDR1 reads ENHRY; CDR2 reads SYGVKD. The CDR3 runs to 15 residues. The V end was cut by 3 bases, the J end by 5 bases, with 14 bases between. Here the CDR3 reads CAISDPRQRNNEQFF. Here the CDR3 DNA reads TGTGCCATCAGTGATCCTCGACAGAGAAACAATGAGCAGTTCTTC.

This rearrangement joins TRBV7-2 to TRBJ1-1; D remains ambiguous. Germline V CDR1 and CDR2: SGHTA, FQGNSA. There are 13 residues in the CDR3. Trimming shortened V by 6 bases and J by 0 bases, and 8 bases separated the two germline ends. Here the CDR3 reads CASRNELNTEAFF. CDR3 nucleotide sequence: TGTGCCAGCAGGAACGAACTGAACACTGAAGCTTTCTTT.

The chain carries TRBV14 and TRBJ2-7; no reliable D call. The germline gives CDR1 SGHDN, CDR2 FVKESK. The CDR3 extends over 13 amino acids. The V gene lost 4 bases and the J gene lost 5 bases, with 12 bases spanning the gap. This chain's CDR3 is CASSRLFWDEQYF. The CDR3 DNA sequence: TGTGCCAGCAGCCGCCTCTTTTGGGACGAGCAGTACTTC.

V is TRBV20-1 and J is TRBJ2-1, with a possible D match to TRBD2 (5 bases). In germline, CDR1 is DFQATT, CDR2 SNEGSKA (reference sequence). The CDR3 extends over 15 amino acids. Trimming took off 5 bases at V and 10 bases at J, with 24 bases between the two ends. The chain's CDR3 is CSAFRTPSASVEQFF. The CDR3 DNA is TGCAGTGCTTTTAGGACTCCCTCCGCTTCGGTAGAGCAGTTCTTC.

This chain connects TRBV7-2 to TRBJ1-1, with D hard to call. The V end was cut by 1 base, the J end by 9 bases, with 9 bases between. Germline-derived CDR1 and CDR2 are SGHTA and FQGNSA. The CDR3 runs 12 residues. In DNA, the CDR3 is TGTGCCAGCAGCTTAGGAGCTAAGAAAGCTTTCTTT. Its protein is CASSLGAKKAFF.

This chain links TRBV19 with TRBJ2-7; D unresolved. The germline gives CDR1 LNHDA, CDR2 SQIVND (reference sequence). CDR3 length: 13 residues. Trimming took 5 bases from V and 2 from J, leaving 10 bases between them. Here the CDR3 DNA reads TGTGCCAGTAGTGACCAGTCCACCTACGAGCAGTACTTC. Amino acids: CASSDQSTYEQYF.

Points on this clonotype: One end of the junction varies from germline; a read error may be responsible. The rearrangement uses TRBV5-1 and TRBJ2-1; 9 bases are a match to TRBD1. The germline CDR1 and CDR2 sequences are SGHRS and YFSETQ. This CDR3 is 17 amino acids long. As DNA, the CDR3 is TGCGCCAGCATCTTGGAAACAGGGGGCGCCCCATGGGATGAGCAGTTCTTC. Its protein product is CASILETGGAPWDEQFF. The full variable domain, with the rest looked up from reference TRBV5-1 and TRBJ2-1, is KAGVTQTPRYLIKTRGQQVTLSCSPISGHRSVSWYQQTPGQGLQFLFEYFSETQRNKGNFPGRFSGRQFSNSRSEMNVSTLELGDSALYLCASILETGGAPWDEQFFGPGTRLTVL.

The rearrangement joins TRBV29-1 to TRBJ2-5; D perhaps matches TRBD2 (5 bases). Germline V gene sequence: CDR1 SQVTM, CDR2 ANQGSEA. V lost 7 bases and J lost 1, with 10 bases in between. The length of the CDR3 is 12 residues. The CDR3 coding sequence is TGCAGCGCACGAGGGCTCCAAGAGACCCAGTACTTC. As protein: CSARGLQETQYF.

This clonotype was found a few times. The rearrangement joins TRBV27 to TRBJ2-2; no firm D call. Trimming took off 2 bases at V and 4 bases at J, with 8 bases between the two ends. The CDR3 runs to 14 residues. The germline V gene encodes CDR1 MNHEY and CDR2 SMNVEV (reference sequence). CDR3 bases: TGTGCCAGCAGTTTAGGTCCGAGCACCGGGGAGCTGTTTTTT. It yields the protein CASSLGPSTGELFF.

This clonotype came up a few times. The chain recombines TRBV19 with TRBJ1-1, with no clear D. This CDR3 comprises 11 residues. Germline V gene sequence: CDR1 LNHDA, CDR2 SQIVND (reference sequence). The CDR3 loop reads CACRTGLEAFF. DNA of the CDR3: TGTGCTTGTAGGACTGGACTTGAAGCTTTCTTT.

V is TRBV24-1 and J is TRBJ2-7, with no clear D. CDR3 length: 14 amino acids. Germline lookup yields CDR1 KGHDR and CDR2 SFDVKD. Trimming removed 4 bases from V and 2 bases from J, with 11 bases in between. The DNA of the CDR3 is TGTGCCACCAGTGACCTTGGACCCACCTACGAGCAGTACTTC. Protein sequence: CATSDLGPTYEQYF.

This clonotype was seen many times. The chain uses TRBV12-3 or TRBV12-4 and TRBJ1-1; D remains ambiguous. Trimming took off 6 bases at V and 4 bases at J, with 18 bases between the two ends. There are 15 residues in the CDR3. In nucleotides, the CDR3 is TGTGCCAGCAGCCGAGAGCCCCAGATGGGCACTGAAGCTTTCTTT. Translated: CASSREPQMGTEAFF.

This clonotype was counted only a few times. The chain is built from TRBV24-1 and TRBJ2-3, with TRBD2 matching over 14 bases. With V trimmed by 3 bases and J by 3 bases, 4 bases remained unmatched. The CDR3 consists of 17 residues. Germline V gene lookup returns CDR1 KGHDR and CDR2 SFDVKD. Here the CDR3 DNA reads TGTGCCACCAGTGATGGACTAGCGGGGGGCTTGACAGATACGCAGTATTTT. This sequence encodes CATSDGLAGGLTDTQYF.

The chain has TRBV6-1 and TRBJ2-7; 8 nucleotides match TRBD1. Germline V gene data show CDR1 as MNHNS and CDR2 as SASEGT. V trimming: 6 bases; J trimming: 1 base; junction bases outside the gene matches: 11. The CDR3 totals 16 residues. The DNA of the CDR3 is TGTGCCAGCAGCTCCACGACAGGGGTTATTTCCTACGAGCAGTACTTC. It specifies CASSSTTGVISYEQYF.

V and J are TRBV3-1 and TRBJ2-5; D remains unclear. CDR1 LGHDT and CDR2 YNNKEL come from the germline V gene (reference sequence). Trimming removed 5 bases from V and 5 bases from J, with 12 bases in between. The CDR3 runs 13 residues. CDR3: CASSLVPRETQYF. Here the CDR3 DNA reads TGTGCCAGCAGCTTAGTCCCGAGGGAGACCCAGTACTTC.